This is a list of T cell receptor beta chains from one sample in a study of beta chain features in type 1 diabetes. Clones were sequenced by immunoSEQ multiplex PCR, and TCRdb holds only the in-frame ones, with some missing. Among 450,000 or so clones, roughly 11% were seen once, and the ten largest hold 0.04% to 0.05%. The sequenced sample was naive CD4+ T cells from blood. These receptors originate from a woman aged 18-29 years in good health. The CDR3 runs from the conserved cysteine through the conserved F or W. D genes are given only for firm matches. Clone size, where shown, is once, few, many, or a class for clones that have expanded.

v_gene: TRBV29-1
d_gene: .
j_gene: TRBJ2-5
abundance: few
CDR3aa: CSVERGGLETQYF
CDR3nt: TGCAGCGTTGAAAGGGGGGGCTTGGAGACCCAGTACTTC

v_gene: TRBV25-1
d_gene: .
j_gene: TRBJ1-1
abundance: .
CDR3aa: CASRTHFAEAFF
CDR3nt: TGTGCCAGCAGGACACACTTCGCTGAAGCTTTCTTT

v_gene: TRBV28
d_gene: .
j_gene: TRBJ2-5
abundance: .
CDR3aa: CASSPRRAKKRGTQYF
CDR3nt: TGTGCCAGCAGTCCACGCCGGGCCAAAAAACGCGGGACCCAGTACTTC

v_gene: TRBV15
d_gene: TRBD2
j_gene: TRBJ2-7
abundance: .
CDR3aa: CATKVRAGAYEQYF
CDR3nt: TGTGCCACCAAGGTACGAGCGGGAGCCTACGAGCAGTACTTC

v_gene: TRBV6-5
d_gene: .
j_gene: TRBJ1-2
abundance: few
CDR3aa: CASSYSANYGYTF
CDR3nt: TGTGCCAGCAGTTATTCCGCTAACTATGGCTACACCTTC

v_gene: TRBV7-9
d_gene: .
j_gene: TRBJ2-1
abundance: .
CDR3aa: CASSTPVGRDYNEQFF
CDR3nt: TGTGCCAGCAGCACCCCGGTGGGTCGAGACTACAATGAGCAGTTCTTC

v_gene: TRBV9
d_gene: TRBD2
j_gene: TRBJ2-5
abundance: once
CDR3aa: CASSTSAGVRQETQYF
CDR3nt: TGTGCCAGCAGTACCTCCGCGGGGGTCCGACAAGAGACCCAGTACTTC

v_gene: TRBV9
d_gene: TRBD1
j_gene: TRBJ1-5
abundance: few
CDR3aa: CASSVDGQGNQPQHF
CDR3nt: TGTGCCAGCAGCGTAGACGGACAGGGTAATCAGCCCCAGCATTTT

v_gene: TRBV28
d_gene: TRBD1
j_gene: TRBJ1-5
abundance: .
CDR3aa: CASSFSYRGSNQPQHF
CDR3nt: TGTGCCAGCAGTTTTTCGTACAGGGGTAGCAATCAGCCCCAGCATTTT

v_gene: TRBV5-1
d_gene: .
j_gene: TRBJ2-5
abundance: few
CDR3aa: CASSFYLREETQYF
CDR3nt: TGCGCCAGCAGCTTCTATTTGAGGGAGGAGACCCAGTACTTC

v_gene: TRBV6-5
d_gene: TRBD2
j_gene: TRBJ2-5
abundance: few
CDR3aa: CASTSRRGSQETQYF
CDR3nt: TGTGCCAGCACCTCTCGGCGGGGGAGCCAAGAGACCCAGTACTTC

v_gene: TRBV7-3
d_gene: .
j_gene: TRBJ2-1
abundance: .
CDR3aa: CASSFTGQDNEQFF
CDR3nt: TGTGCCAGCAGCTTTACGGGACAAGACAATGAGCAGTTCTTC

v_gene: TRBV29-1
d_gene: TRBD2
j_gene: TRBJ2-5
abundance: few
CDR3aa: CSVEVAAGVRETQYF
CDR3nt: TGCAGCGTTGAAGTCGCGGCGGGGGTTCGAGAGACCCAGTACTTC

v_gene: TRBV9
d_gene: TRBD2
j_gene: TRBJ2-2
abundance: .
CDR3aa: CASSFLSGSSTGELFF
CDR3nt: TGTGCCAGCAGCTTCCTTAGCGGGTCTTCTACCGGGGAGCTGTTTTTT

v_gene: TRBV7-7
d_gene: TRBD2
j_gene: TRBJ2-7
abundance: .
CDR3aa: CASSRLAGSYEQYF
CDR3nt: TGTGCTAGCAGCAGGCTAGCGGGCTCCTACGAGCAGTACTTC

v_gene: TRBV9
d_gene: .
j_gene: TRBJ1-2
abundance: .
CDR3aa: CASQSLRGGYGYTF
CDR3nt: TGTGCCAGCCAGAGTCTCCGGGGAGGGTATGGCTACACCTTC

v_gene: TRBV28
d_gene: TRBD2
j_gene: TRBJ2-1
abundance: .
CDR3aa: CASSPLTSGGLNEQFF
CDR3nt: TGTGCCAGCAGTCCGTTGACTAGCGGGGGGCTCAATGAGCAGTTCTTC

v_gene: TRBV4-2
d_gene: TRBD1
j_gene: TRBJ1-5
abundance: .
CDR3aa: CASSQAGQGAGNQPQHF
CDR3nt: TGTGCCAGCAGCCAAGCCGGACAGGGGGCAGGCAATCAGCCCCAGCATTTT

v_gene: TRBV4-3
d_gene: .
j_gene: TRBJ2-2
abundance: .
CDR3aa: CASSQVKATKGLFF
CDR3nt: TGCGCCAGCAGCCAAGTCAAGGCAACAAAAGGGCTGTTTTTT

v_gene: TRBV12-5
d_gene: .
j_gene: TRBJ2-3
abundance: .
CDR3aa: CASGFQGTDTQYF
CDR3nt: TGTGCTAGTGGGTTCCAGGGCACAGATACGCAGTATTTT

v_gene: TRBV7-2
d_gene: TRBD1
j_gene: TRBJ1-2
abundance: .
CDR3aa: CASSLRDRGYYGYTF
CDR3nt: TGTGCCAGCAGCTTACGGGACAGGGGGTACTATGGCTACACCTTC

v_gene: TRBV13
d_gene: TRBD1
j_gene: TRBJ2-7
abundance: few
CDR3aa: CASSTRTGHYEQYF
CDR3nt: TGTGCCAGCAGCACCAGGACAGGGCACTACGAGCAGTACTTC

v_gene: TRBV15
d_gene: .
j_gene: TRBJ1-4
abundance: few
CDR3aa: CATSREVTNEKLFF
CDR3nt: TGTGCCACCAGCAGGGAGGTAACTAATGAAAAACTGTTTTTT

v_gene: TRBV10-3
d_gene: .
j_gene: TRBJ2-2
abundance: few
CDR3aa: CASRDIPNTGELFF
CDR3nt: TGTGCCAGCCGGGACATACCTAACACCGGGGAGCTGTTTTTT